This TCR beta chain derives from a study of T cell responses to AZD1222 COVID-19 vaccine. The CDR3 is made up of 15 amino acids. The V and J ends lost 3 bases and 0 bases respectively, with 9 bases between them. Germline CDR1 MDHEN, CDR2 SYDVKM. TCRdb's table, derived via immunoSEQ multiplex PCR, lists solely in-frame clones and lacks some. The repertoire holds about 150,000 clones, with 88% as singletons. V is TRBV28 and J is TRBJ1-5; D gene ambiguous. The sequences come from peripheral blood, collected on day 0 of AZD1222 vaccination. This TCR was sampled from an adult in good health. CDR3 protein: CASSFAQFSNQPQHF. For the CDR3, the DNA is TGTGCCAGCAGTTTCGCTCAGTTTAGCAATCAGCCCCAGCATTTT.